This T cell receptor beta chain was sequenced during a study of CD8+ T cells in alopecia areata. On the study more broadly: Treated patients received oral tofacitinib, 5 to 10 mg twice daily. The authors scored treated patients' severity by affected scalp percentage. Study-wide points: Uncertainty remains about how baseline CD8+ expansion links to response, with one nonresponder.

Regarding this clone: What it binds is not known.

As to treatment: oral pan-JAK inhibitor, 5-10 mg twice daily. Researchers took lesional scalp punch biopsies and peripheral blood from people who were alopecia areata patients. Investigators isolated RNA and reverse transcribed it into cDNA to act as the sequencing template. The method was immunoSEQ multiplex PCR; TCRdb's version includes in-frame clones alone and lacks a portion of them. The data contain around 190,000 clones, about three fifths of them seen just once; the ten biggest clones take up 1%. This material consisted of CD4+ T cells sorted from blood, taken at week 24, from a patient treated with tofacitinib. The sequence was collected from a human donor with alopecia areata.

Written as DNA, the CDR3 is TGTGCTAGTGGTTTGACCCGGACAGGGTTTAGCACAGATACGCAGTATTTT. Translated: CASGLTRTGFSTDTQYF. The V and J genes are TRBV12-5 and TRBJ2-3; 8 nucleotides match TRBD1. The CDR3 extends over 17 amino acids. V lost 2 bases to trimming and J lost 0 bases; unmatched junction nucleotides: 7. CDR1 and CDR2 (germline): LGHNT, FRNRAP.